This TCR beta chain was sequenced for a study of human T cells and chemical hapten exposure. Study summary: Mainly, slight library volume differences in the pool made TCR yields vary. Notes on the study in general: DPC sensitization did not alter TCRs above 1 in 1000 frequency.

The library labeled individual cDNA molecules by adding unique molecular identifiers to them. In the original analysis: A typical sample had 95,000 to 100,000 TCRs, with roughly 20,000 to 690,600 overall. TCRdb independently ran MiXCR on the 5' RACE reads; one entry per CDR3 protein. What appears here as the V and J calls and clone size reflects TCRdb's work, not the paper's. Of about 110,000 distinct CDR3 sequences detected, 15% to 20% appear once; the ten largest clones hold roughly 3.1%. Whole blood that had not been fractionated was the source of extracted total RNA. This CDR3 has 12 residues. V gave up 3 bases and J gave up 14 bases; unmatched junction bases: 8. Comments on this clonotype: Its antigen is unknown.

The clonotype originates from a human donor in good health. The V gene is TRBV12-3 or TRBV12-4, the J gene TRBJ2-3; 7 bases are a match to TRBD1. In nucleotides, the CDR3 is TGTGCCAGCAGTTTCCTCCAGGGGGTCCCGTATTTT. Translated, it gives CASSFLQGVPYF.